The present entry profiles one T cell receptor (beta chain) with its context. What it binds is unknown. Method: immunoSEQ multiplex PCR; TCRdb's copy keeps in-frame clones and lacks some. The data contain about 91,000 clones, about 88% of them singletons. The CDR3 is 17 residues long. From germline, CDR1 is SGHTA and CDR2 FQGNSA. With V trimmed by 5 bases and J by 7 bases, 16 bases remained unmatched. This sample is drawn from a study of T cell responses to AZD1222 COVID-19 vaccine. About the study: Pooled in the analysis were second doses at about 4 or about 12 weeks.

Findings of the study overall: Unmutated variant regions are reportedly targeted by nearly half of spike-specific TCRs.

The chain employs TRBV7-2 and TRBJ2-3; TRBD1 matches 9 bases. The sequenced sample was peripheral blood, obtained on day 0 of AZD1222 vaccination. This receptor was identified in an adult in good health. For the CDR3, the DNA is TGTGCCAGCAGCGTAAGAATACCGGGACAGGGAGCCAATACGCAGTATTTT. Translating gives CASSVRIPGQGANTQYF.